This entry lists 8 T cell receptor beta chains sequenced from one sample in a study of blood T cell repertoires in COVID-19. Here immunoSEQ multiplex PCR was the method, and the copy in TCRdb shows in-frame clones only, minus some. The sample yields some 48,000 clones, around 85% seen once. Sample: peripheral blood. The receptors come from a woman older than 75 with acute or convalescent COVID-19.

This chain uses TRBV19 with TRBJ1-2; D is undetermined. The V and J ends lost 7 bases and 4 bases respectively, with 13 bases between them. The CDR3 covers 13 residues. The germline V gene has CDR1 LNHDA and CDR2 SQIVND (reference sequence). CDR3 loop: CASNKRATYGYTF. The CDR3 coding sequence is TGTGCCAGTAACAAGCGGGCAACCTATGGCTACACCTTC. Together with reference TRBV19 and TRBJ1-2, the CDR3 gives the full variable domain: DGGITQSPKYLFRKEGQNVTLSCEQNLNHDAMYWYRQDPGQGLRLIYYSQIVNDFQKGDIAEGYSVSREKKESFPLTVTSAQKNPTAFYLCASNKRATYGYTFGSGTRLTVV.

The CDR3 DNA follows: TGTGCCAGCAGCCGCCCGGTGGGCATTGAGCAGTTCTTC. Translating gives CASSRPVGIEQFF. This chain joins TRBV7-9 and TRBJ2-1; D ambiguous. Trimming took 5 bases from V and 9 from J, leaving 14 bases between them. From germline, CDR1 is SEHNR and CDR2 FQNEAQ (reference sequence). The length of the CDR3 is 13 residues.

The chain is built from TRBV4-1 and TRBJ2-7; the match to TRBD1 covers 9 bases. The V and J ends lost 2 bases and 3 bases, in that order; junction bases with no gene match: 5. Germline V CDR1 and CDR2: MGHRA, YSYEKL. The CDR3 contains 15 residues. For the CDR3, the DNA is TGCGCCAGCAGCCAACCCGGGACAGGGATCTACGAGCAGTACTTC. This encodes CASSQPGTGIYEQYF.

The rearrangement links TRBV30 to TRBJ1-3, with D possibly matching TRBD1 (5 bases). Germline CDR1 GTSNPN, CDR2 SVGIG (reference sequence). This CDR3 has 14 amino acids. The V gene lost 3 bases and the J gene lost 2 bases, with 11 bases spanning the gap. The CDR3 here is CAWSEGRAGNTIYF. The CDR3 DNA sequence: TGTGCCTGGAGCGAGGGGAGGGCTGGAAACACCATATATTTT.

The gene calls are TRBV30 and TRBJ2-5; TRBD2 agrees at 10 bases. Germline values: CDR1 GTSNPN, CDR2 SVGIG (reference sequence). The CDR3 contains 15 residues. With 0 bases clipped from V and 6 bases from J, the junction kept 7 bases outside the gene matches. The CDR3 here is CAWSVPLAGRQTQYF. The CDR3 nucleotides are TGTGCCTGGAGTGTCCCACTAGCGGGGAGGCAGACCCAGTACTTC.

This clone appeared a single time. This chain joins TRBV5-1 and TRBJ2-3, with a weak D call TRBD2 (7 bases). Germline V gene lookup returns CDR1 SGHRS and CDR2 YFSETQ. With 2 bases removed from V and 0 bases from J, the gap between germline ends came to 19 bases. The CDR3 contains 18 residues. CDR3 loop: CASSFEGGGTRSTDTQYF. The CDR3 region has the DNA TGCGCCAGCAGCTTCGAGGGAGGGGGAACCCGTAGCACAGATACGCAGTATTTT.

V and J are TRBV12-3 or TRBV12-4 and TRBJ2-7, with D perhaps TRBD2 (5 bases). This CDR3 spans 13 amino acids. The V gene lost 5 bases and the J gene lost 1 base, with 9 bases spanning the gap. CDR3 protein: CASSQLVSYEQYF. CDR3 coding DNA: TGTGCCAGCAGTCAACTAGTATCCTACGAGCAGTACTTC.

The V gene is TRBV5-6, the J gene TRBJ2-1; 9 bases are a match to TRBD2. The CDR3 contains 16 residues. With V trimmed by 3 bases and J by 9 bases, 13 bases remained unmatched. The germline V gene encodes CDR1 SGHDT and CDR2 YYEEEE. The DNA for the CDR3 is TGTGCCAGCAGCTCAGGGCCTAGCGGGGTCCTCGGTGAGCAGTTCTTC. This encodes CASSSGPSGVLGEQFF.